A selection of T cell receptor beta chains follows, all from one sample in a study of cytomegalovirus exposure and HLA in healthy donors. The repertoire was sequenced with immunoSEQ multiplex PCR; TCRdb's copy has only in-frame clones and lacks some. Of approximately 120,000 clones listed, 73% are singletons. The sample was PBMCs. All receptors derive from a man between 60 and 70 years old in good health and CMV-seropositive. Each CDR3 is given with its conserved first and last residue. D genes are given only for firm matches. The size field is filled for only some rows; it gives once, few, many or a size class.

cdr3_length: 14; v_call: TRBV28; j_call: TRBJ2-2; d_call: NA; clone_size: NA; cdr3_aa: CASSTGQNTGELFF; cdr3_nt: TGTGCCAGCAGCACGGGACAGAACACCGGGGAGCTGTTTTTT
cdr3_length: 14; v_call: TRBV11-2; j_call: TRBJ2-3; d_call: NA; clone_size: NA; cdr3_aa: CASSLGVATDTQYF; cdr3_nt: TGTGCCAGCAGCTTAGGGGTAGCCACAGATACGCAGTATTTT
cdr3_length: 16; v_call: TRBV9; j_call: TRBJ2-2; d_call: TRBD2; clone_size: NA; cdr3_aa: CASSSQRGGGTGELFF; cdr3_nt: TGTGCCAGCAGCTCACAGCGGGGGGGCGGGACCGGGGAGCTGTTTTTT
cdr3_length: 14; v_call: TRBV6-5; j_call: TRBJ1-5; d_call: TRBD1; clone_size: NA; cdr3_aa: CASSPDRSHQPQHF; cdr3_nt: TGTGCCAGCAGCCCGGACAGGTCGCATCAGCCCCAGCATTTT
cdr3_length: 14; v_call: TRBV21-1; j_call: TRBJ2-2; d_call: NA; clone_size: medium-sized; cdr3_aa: CASSDRGNTGELFF; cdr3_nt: TGTGCCAGCAGTGATCGGGGGAACACCGGGGAGCTGTTTTTT
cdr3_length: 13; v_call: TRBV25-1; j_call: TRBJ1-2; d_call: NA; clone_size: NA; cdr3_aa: CASSIGGGNGYTF; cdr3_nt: TGTGCCAGCAGCATAGGAGGAGGGAACGGCTACACCTTC
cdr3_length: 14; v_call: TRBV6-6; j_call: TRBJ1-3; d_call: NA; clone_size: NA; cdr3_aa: CASSSPDSGNTIYF; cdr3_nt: TGTGCCAGCAGTTCACCAGACTCTGGAAACACCATATATTTT
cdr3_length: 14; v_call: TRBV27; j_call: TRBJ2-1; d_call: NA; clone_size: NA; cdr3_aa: CASSLWTDYNEQFF; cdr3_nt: TGTGCCAGCAGTTTATGGACAGACTACAATGAGCAGTTCTTC
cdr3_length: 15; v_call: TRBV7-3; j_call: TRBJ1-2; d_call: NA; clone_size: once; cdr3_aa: CASSPWEVQGGGYTF; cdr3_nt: TGTGCCAGCAGCCCCTGGGAAGTCCAGGGCGGTGGCTACACCTTC
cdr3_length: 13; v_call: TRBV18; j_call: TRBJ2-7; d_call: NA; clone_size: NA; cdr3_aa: CASSRPQGNEQYF; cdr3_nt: TGTGCCAGCTCGCGGCCCCAGGGTAACGAGCAGTACTTC
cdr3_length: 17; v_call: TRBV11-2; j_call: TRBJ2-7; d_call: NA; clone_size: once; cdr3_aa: CASSLGLASGFAYEQYF; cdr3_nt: TGTGCCAGCAGCTTAGGGCTGGCATCAGGGTTTGCCTACGAGCAGTACTTC
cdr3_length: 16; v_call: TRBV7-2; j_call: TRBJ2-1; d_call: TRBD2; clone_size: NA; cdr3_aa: CASSLAGIAGAHEQFF; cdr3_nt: TGTGCCAGCAGCTTAGCGGGAATAGCGGGGGCTCACGAGCAGTTCTTC
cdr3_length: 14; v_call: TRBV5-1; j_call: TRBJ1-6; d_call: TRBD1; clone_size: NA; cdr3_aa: CASKGGTGNSPLHF; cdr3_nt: TGCGCCAGCAAAGGCGGGACAGGGAATTCACCCCTCCACTTT
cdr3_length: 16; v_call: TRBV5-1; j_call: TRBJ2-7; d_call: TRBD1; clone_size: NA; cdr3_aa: CASSLAPSGQGYEQYF; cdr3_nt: TGCGCCAGCAGCTTGGCCCCTTCTGGACAGGGATACGAGCAGTACTTC
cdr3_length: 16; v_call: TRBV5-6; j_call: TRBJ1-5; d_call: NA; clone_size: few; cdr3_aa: CASSLGAGNRIQPQHF; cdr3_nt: TGTGCCAGCAGCTTGGGGGCAGGGAATCGGATTCAGCCCCAGCATTTT
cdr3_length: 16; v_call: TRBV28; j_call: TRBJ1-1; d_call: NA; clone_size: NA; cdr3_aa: CASSFPRGSSGTEAFF; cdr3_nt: TGTGCCAGCAGTTTCCCCCGGGGTAGTAGTGGCACTGAAGCTTTCTTT
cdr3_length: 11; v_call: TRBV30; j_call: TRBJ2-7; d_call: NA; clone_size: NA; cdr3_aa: CAWSPRYEQYF; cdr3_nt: TGTGCCTGGAGTCCGAGATACGAGCAGTACTTC
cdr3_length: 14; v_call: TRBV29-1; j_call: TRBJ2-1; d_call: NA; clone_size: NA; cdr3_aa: CSGSPPGADNEQFF; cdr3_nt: TGCAGCGGGAGTCCCCCGGGAGCCGACAATGAGCAGTTCTTC
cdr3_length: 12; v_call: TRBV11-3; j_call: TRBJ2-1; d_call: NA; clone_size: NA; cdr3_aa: CASSLELGEQFF; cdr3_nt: TGTGCCAGCAGCTTGGAGTTAGGTGAGCAGTTCTTC
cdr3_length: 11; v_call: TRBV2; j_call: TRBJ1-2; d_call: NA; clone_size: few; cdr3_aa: CASHIGHGYTF; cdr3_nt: TGTGCCAGCCATATCGGTCATGGCTACACCTTC
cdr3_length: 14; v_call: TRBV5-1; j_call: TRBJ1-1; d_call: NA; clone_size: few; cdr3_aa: CASTRAGGHTEAFF; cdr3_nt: TGCGCCAGCACGAGGGCCGGAGGGCACACTGAAGCTTTCTTT
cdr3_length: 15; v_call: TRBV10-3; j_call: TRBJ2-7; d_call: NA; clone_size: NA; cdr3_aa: CAISESSQGFNEQYF; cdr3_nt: TGTGCCATCAGTGAGTCGAGCCAGGGTTTCAACGAGCAGTACTTC
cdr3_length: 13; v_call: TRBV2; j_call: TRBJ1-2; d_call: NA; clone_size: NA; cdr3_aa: CASTAISGYGYTF; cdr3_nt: TGTGCCAGCACCGCGATAAGCGGCTATGGCTACACCTTC
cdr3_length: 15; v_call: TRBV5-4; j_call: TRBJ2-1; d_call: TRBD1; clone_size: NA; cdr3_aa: CASSHPGQDYNEQFF; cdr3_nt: TGTGCCAGCAGTCACCCGGGACAGGACTACAATGAGCAGTTCTTC
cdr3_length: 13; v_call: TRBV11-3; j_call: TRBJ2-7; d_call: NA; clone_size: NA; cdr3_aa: CASSSGHGYEQYF; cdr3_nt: TGTGCCAGCAGCTCAGGGCACGGTTACGAGCAGTACTTC
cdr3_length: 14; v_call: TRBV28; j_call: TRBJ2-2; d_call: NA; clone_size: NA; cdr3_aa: CASSSPVNTGELFF; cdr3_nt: TGTGCCAGCAGTTCCCCCGTGAACACCGGGGAGCTGTTTTTT
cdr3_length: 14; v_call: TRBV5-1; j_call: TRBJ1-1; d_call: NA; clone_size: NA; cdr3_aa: CASSLTEETTEAFF; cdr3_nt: TGCGCCAGCAGCTTGACGGAGGAGACCACTGAAGCTTTCTTT
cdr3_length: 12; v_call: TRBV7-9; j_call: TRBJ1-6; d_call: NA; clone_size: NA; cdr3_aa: CSSSLGAGALHF; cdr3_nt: TGTTCCAGCAGCTTAGGGGCGGGGGCCCTCCACTTT
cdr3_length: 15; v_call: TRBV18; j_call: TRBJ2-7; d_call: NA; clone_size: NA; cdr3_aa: CASSPGGLFVYEQYF; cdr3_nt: TGTGCCAGCTCACCAGGGGGCCTCTTCGTGTACGAGCAGTACTTC
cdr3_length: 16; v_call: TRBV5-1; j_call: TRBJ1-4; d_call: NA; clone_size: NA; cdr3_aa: CASSTGQPTTNEKLFF; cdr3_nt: TGCGCCAGCAGCACCGGACAGCCTACAACTAATGAAAAACTGTTTTTT
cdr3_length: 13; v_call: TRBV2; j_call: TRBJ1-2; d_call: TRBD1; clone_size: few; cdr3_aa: CASVGTENYGYTF; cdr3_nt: TGTGCCAGCGTGGGGACAGAGAACTATGGCTACACCTTC
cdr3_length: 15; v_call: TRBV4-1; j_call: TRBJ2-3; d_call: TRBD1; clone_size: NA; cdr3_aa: CASSRDRGRTDTQYF; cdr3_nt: TGCGCCAGCAGCCGTGACAGGGGGCGCACAGATACGCAGTATTTT
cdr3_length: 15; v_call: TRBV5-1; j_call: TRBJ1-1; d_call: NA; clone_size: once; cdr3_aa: CASRSNSQGNTEAFF; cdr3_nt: TGCGCCAGCAGATCAAATTCGCAGGGGAACACTGAAGCTTTCTTT
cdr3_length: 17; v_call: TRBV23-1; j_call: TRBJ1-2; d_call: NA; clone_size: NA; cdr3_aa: CASSQSGRGGRPDGYTF; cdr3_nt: TGCGCCAGCAGTCAATCGGGCCGCGGGGGCCGCCCTGATGGCTACACCTTC
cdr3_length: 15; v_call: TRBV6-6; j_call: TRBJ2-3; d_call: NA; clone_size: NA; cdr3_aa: CASSYGSGGTDTQYF; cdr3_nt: TGTGCCAGCAGTTACGGTAGCGGCGGCACAGATACGCAGTATTTT
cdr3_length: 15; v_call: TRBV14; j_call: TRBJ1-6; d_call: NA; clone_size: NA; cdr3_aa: CASSQIRAPNSPLHF; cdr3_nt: TGTGCCAGCAGCCAAATCCGCGCTCCCAATTCACCCCTCCACTTT
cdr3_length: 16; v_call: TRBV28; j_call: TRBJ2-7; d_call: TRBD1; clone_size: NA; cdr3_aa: CASSPRFSGGIYEQYF; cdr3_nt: TGTGCCAGCAGCCCGCGATTCTCAGGGGGCATATACGAGCAGTACTTC
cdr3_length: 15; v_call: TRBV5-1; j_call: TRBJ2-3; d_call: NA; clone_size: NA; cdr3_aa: CASSVNRDSTDTQYF; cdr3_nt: TGCGCCAGCAGCGTCAACAGGGATTCCACAGATACGCAGTATTTT
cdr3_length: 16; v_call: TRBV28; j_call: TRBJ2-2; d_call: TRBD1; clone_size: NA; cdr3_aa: CASSLGQGAGTGELFF; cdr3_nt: TGTGCCAGCAGTTTGGGACAGGGGGCAGGCACCGGGGAGCTGTTTTTT
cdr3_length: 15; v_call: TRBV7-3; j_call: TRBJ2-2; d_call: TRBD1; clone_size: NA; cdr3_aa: CASSLTTGGSGELFF; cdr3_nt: TGTGCCAGCAGCTTAACGACAGGGGGTAGCGGGGAGCTGTTTTTT
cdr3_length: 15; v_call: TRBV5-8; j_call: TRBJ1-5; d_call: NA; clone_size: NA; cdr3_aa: CASSHDWSSNQPQHF; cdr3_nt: TGTGCCAGCAGCCACGACTGGTCGAGCAATCAGCCCCAGCATTTT
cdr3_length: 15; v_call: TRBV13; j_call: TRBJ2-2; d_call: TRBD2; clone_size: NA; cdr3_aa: CASSLGLTSVLELFF; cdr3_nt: TGTGCCAGCAGCTTAGGCCTTACTAGCGTCCTGGAGCTGTTTTTT
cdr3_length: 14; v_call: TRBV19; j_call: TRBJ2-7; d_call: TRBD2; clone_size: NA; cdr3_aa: CASSIAGGNYEQYF; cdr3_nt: TGTGCCAGTAGCATAGCGGGGGGGAACTACGAGCAGTACTTC
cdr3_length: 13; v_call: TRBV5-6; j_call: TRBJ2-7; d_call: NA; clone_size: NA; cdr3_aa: CASSLGRRYEQYF; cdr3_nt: TGTGCCAGCAGCTTGGGCAGGCGCTACGAGCAGTACTTC
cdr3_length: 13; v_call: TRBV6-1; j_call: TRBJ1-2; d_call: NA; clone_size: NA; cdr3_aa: CASEPTGNYGYTF; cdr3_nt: TGTGCCAGCGAGCCTACAGGGAACTATGGCTACACCTTC
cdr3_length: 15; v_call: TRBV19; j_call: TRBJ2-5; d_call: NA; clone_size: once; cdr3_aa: CASSETASFQETQYF; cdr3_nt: TGTGCCAGTAGTGAGACAGCTAGTTTCCAAGAGACCCAGTACTTC
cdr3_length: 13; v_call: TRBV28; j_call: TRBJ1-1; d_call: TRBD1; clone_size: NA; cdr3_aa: CASSRQGNTEAFF; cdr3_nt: TGTGCCAGCAGTCGACAGGGGAACACTGAAGCTTTCTTT
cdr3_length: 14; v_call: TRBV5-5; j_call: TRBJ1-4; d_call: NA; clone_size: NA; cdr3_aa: CASSSTGTTEKLFF; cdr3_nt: TGTGCCAGCAGCTCAACCGGGACAACTGAAAAACTGTTTTTT
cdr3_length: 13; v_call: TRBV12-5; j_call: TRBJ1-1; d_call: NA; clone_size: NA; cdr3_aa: CASGSGLGTEAFF; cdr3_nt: TGTGCTAGTGGGTCAGGGCTCGGCACTGAAGCTTTCTTT
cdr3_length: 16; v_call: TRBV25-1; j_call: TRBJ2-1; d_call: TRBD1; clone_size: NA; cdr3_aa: CASSGQGAIGYNEQFF; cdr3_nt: TGTGCCAGCAGCGGACAGGGCGCAATTGGGTACAATGAGCAGTTCTTC
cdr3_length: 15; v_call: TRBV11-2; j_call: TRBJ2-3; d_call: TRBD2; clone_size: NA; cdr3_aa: CASTHAGEATDTQYF; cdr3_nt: TGTGCCAGCACACATGCGGGGGAAGCCACAGATACGCAGTATTTT
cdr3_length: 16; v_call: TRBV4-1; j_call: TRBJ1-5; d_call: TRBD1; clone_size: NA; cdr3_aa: CASSQDRGPSYQPQHF; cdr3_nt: TGCGCCAGCAGCCAAGATAGGGGGCCATCCTATCAGCCCCAGCATTTT
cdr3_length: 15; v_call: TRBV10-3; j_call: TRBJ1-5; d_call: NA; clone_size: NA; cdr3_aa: CAISESVQRNQPQHF; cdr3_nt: TGTGCCATCAGTGAGTCGGTCCAGCGAAATCAGCCCCAGCATTTT
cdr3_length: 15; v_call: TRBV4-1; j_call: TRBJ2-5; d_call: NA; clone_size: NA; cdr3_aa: CASSQDRQGSVTQYF; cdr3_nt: TGCGCCAGCAGCCAAGATCGTCAGGGATCGGTGACCCAGTACTTC
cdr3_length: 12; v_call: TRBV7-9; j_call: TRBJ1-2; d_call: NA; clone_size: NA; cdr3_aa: CASSREQGGYTF; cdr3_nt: TGTGCCAGCAGCCGTGAACAGGGTGGCTACACCTTC
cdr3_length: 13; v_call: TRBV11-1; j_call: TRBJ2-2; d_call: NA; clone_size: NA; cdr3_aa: CASSRMGGGELFF; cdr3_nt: TGTGCCAGCAGCCGAATGGGGGGCGGGGAGCTGTTTTTT
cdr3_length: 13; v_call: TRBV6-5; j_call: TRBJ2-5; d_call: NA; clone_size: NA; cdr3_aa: CASSYLYQETQYF; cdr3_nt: TGTGCCAGCAGTTATCTCTACCAAGAGACCCAGTACTTC
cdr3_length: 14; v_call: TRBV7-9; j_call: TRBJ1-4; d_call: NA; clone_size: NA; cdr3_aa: CASSLDSTIEKLFF; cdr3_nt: TGTGCCAGCAGCCTGGACAGCACCATCGAAAAACTGTTTTTT
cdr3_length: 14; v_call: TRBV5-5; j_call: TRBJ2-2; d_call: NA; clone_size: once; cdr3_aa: CASSLAGEAGELFF; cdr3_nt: TGTGCCAGCAGCTTGGCCGGGGAGGCCGGGGAGCTGTTTTTT